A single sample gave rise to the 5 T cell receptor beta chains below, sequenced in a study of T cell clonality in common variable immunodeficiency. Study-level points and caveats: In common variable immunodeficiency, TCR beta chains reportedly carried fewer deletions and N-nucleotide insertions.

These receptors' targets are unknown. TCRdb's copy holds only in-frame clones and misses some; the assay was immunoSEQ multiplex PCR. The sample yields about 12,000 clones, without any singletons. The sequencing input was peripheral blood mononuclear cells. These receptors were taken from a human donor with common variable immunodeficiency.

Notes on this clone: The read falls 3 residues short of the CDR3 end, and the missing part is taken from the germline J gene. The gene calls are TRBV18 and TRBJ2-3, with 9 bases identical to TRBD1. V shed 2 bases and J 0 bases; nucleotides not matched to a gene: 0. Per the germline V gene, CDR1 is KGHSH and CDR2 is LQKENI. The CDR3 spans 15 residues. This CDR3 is CASSPGTGSTDTQYF. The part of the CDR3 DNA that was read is TGTGCCAGCTCACCAGGGACAGGGAGCACAGATACG.

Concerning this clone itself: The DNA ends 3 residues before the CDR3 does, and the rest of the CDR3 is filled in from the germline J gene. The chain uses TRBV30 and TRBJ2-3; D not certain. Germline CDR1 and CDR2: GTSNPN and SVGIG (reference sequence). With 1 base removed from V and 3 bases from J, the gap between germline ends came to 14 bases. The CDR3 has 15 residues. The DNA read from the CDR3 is TGTGCCTGGAGTGCCCGGGTCACCGGGACAGATACG. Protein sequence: CAWSARVTGTDT. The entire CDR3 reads CAWSARVTGTDTQYF. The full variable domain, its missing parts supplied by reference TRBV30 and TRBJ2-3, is SQTIHQWPATLVQPVGSPLSLECTVEGTSNPNLYWYRQAAGRGLQLLFYSVGIGQISSEVPQNLSASRPQDRQFILSSKKLLLSDSGFYLCAWSARVTGTDTQYFGPGTRLTVL.

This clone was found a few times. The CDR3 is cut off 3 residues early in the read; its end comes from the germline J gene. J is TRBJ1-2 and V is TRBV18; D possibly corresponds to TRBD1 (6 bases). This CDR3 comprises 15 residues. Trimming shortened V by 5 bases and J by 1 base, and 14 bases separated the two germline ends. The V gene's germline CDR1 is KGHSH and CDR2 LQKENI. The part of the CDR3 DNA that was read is TGTGCCAGCTCATCGGGACAACCGAATAACTATGGC. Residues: CASSSGQPNNYG. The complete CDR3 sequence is CASSSGQPNNYGYTF.

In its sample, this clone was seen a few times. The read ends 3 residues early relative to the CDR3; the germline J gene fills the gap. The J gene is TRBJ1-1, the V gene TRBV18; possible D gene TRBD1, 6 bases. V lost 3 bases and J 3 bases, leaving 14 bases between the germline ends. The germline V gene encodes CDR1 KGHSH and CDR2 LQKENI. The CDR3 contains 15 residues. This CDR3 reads CASSPLGAPDTEAFF. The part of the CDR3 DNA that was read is TGTGCCAGCTCACCCCTGGGGGCTCCTGACACTGAA.

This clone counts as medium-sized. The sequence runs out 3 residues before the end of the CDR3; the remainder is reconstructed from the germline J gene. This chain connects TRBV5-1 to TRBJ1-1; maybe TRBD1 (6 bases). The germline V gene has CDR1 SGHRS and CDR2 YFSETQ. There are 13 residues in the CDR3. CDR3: CASSLDNRESAFF. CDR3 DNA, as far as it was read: TGCGCCAGCAGCTTGGATAACAGGGAATCG. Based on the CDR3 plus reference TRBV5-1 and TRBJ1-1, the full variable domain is KAGVTQTPRYLIKTRGQQVTLSCSPISGHRSVSWYQQTPGQGLQFLFEYFSETQRNKGNFPGRFSGRQFSNSRSEMNVSTLELGDSALYLCASSLDNRESAFFGQGTRLTVV.